The 5 T cell receptor beta chains below were found in one sample sequenced in a study of blood T cells in healthy people across ages (dated by TCRdb to the mid-2010s). Library preparation used 5' RACE. Instrument used: Illumina HiSeq 2500. A second PCR of roughly 6 to 11 cycles was run with a J-beta primer mix and a sample-barcoded 5' primer. Using fastp trimming at Q25 and MiXCR clonotype assembly, TCRdb reanalyzed the public sequencing data and kept in-frame beta chains. Rows with one shared CDR3 protein collapse into an entry with the most common genes and DNA. This sample is represented by 730,000 or so distinct CDR3 sequences; around 41% of them were singletons. The biggest ten clones account for approximately 29% of the sample. The source material was blood. Receptor source: a man of 80 years or more in good health.

The sample holds a few counts of this clonotype. The V gene is TRBV7-6, the J gene TRBJ2-5, with 11 bases identical to TRBD1. The germline CDR1 and CDR2 sequences are SGHVS and FNYEAQ. The CDR3 runs 16 residues. The V segment lost 1 base and the J segment 4 bases; nucleotides outside the gene matches: 5. CDR3 DNA sequence: TGTGCCAGCAGCTTAGACCGGGACAGGGGGGGAGAGACCCAGTACTTC. This sequence encodes CASSLDRDRGGETQYF.

A few counts support this clonotype. V usage is TRBV5-1 and J usage is TRBJ2-7, with 7 bases that match TRBD1. Germline CDR1 reads SGHRS; CDR2 reads YFSETQ. Trimming took 4 bases from V and 2 from J; bases not matched to a gene: 12. The CDR3 has 16 amino acids. The CDR3 spells CASSPTYRGTTYEQYF. The CDR3 DNA reads as TGCGCCAGCAGCCCAACCTACAGGGGCACAACCTACGAGCAGTACTTC. The whole variable domain, filled in from reference TRBV5-1 and TRBJ2-7, reads KAGVTQTPRYLIKTRGQQVTLSCSPISGHRSVSWYQQTPGQGLQFLFEYFSETQRNKGNFPGRFSGRQFSNSRSEMNVSTLELGDSALYLCASSPTYRGTTYEQYFGPGTRLTVT.

In this sample, this clonotype turned up once. The chain is built from TRBV28 and TRBJ2-4, with D perhaps assigned TRBD1 or TRBD2 (6 bases each). V gave up 2 bases and J gave up 6 bases, with 17 bases separating them. From germline, CDR1 is MDHEN and CDR2 SYDVKM. The CDR3 extends over 16 amino acids. The CDR3 reads CASSLEFGGQGNIQYF. CDR3 coding DNA: TGTGCCAGCAGTTTAGAATTTGGGGGGCAGGGAAACATTCAGTACTTC.

This clonotype came up a few times. J is TRBJ2-5 and V is TRBV9, with D possibly TRBD2 on 6 matching bases. CDR3 size: 16 residues. Germline V lookup: CDR1 SGDLS, CDR2 YYNGEE. V was clipped by 0 bases and J by 2 bases, with 14 bases between them. CDR3 sequence: CASSVAGGGLQETQYF. CDR3 in DNA: TGTGCCAGCAGCGTAGCCGGCGGAGGGTTACAAGAGACCCAGTACTTC.

J is TRBJ2-7 and V is TRBV6-2 or TRBV6-3, with 7 bases aligning to TRBD1. Trimming took 4 bases from V and 0 from J; bases not matched to a gene: 6. CDR3 size: 15 residues. The germline CDR1 and CDR2 sequences are MNHEY and SVGEGT. The CDR3 loop reads CASSSPGTASYEQYF. As DNA, the CDR3 is TGTGCCAGCAGTTCCCCCGGGACAGCCTCCTACGAGCAGTACTTC.